This T cell receptor beta chain was sequenced in a study of blood T cell repertoires in COVID-19. Turning to the study itself: Donors in the United States, Italy and Spain gave samples during acute or convalescent COVID-19. Sample material is recorded as cDNA or gDNA derived from T cells, B-cell-depleted T cells, or PBMCs.

The CDR3 contains 13 residues. Looked up from germline, CDR1 is SGHTA and CDR2 is FQGNSA. The V end lost 5 bases, the J end lost 3 bases, and 11 bases lay between the germline ends. Study processing details: Amplification with reference gene primers provided the estimates of nucleated cell counts. Measured with immunoSEQ multiplex PCR; TCRdb has only the in-frame clones, and not every one. The V and J calls and clone size come from that table; D and trimming were worked out from the DNA. Of around 120,000 clones in the sample, over 70% were seen once. The chain links TRBV7-2 to TRBJ2-7; D is uncertain. Sequencing was performed on peripheral blood. This clonotype originated in a man aged 70 or older with acute or convalescent COVID-19. In DNA, the CDR3 is TGTGCCAGCAGCCTTCTTACTCTCTACGAGCAGTACTTC. It is translated as CASSLLTLYEQYF.